Listed here are 31 T cell receptor beta chains from one sample, sequenced in a study of cytomegalovirus exposure and HLA in healthy donors. Primers for the PCR totalled 60 Vbeta and 13 Jbeta. This table comes from immunoSEQ multiplex PCR, and its TCRdb copy is limited to in-frame clones, with some not included. The data contain 150,000 to 200,000 clones, over 60% of them singletons. Input material: PBMCs. The receptors come from a woman aged 40 to 50 in good health and CMV-seronegative.

The chain recombines TRBV4-1 with TRBJ1-1; D unclear. Trimming pared 1 base from V and 0 bases from J, leaving 15 bases between. CDR1 and CDR2 (germline): MGHRA, YSYEKL. The CDR3 runs to 17 residues. The DNA of the CDR3 is TGCGCCAGCAGCCAAGGGTTCTTACAGTTCTTGAACACTGAAGCTTTCTTT. Protein sequence: CASSQGFLQFLNTEAFF.

This chain connects TRBV19 to TRBJ1-2; D call uncertain. In germline, CDR1 is LNHDA, CDR2 SQIVND (reference sequence). V lost 1 base to trimming and J lost 2 bases, with 8 bases between them. This CDR3 spans 14 amino acids. CDR3 sequence reads: CASSIGSGNYGYTF. Here the CDR3 DNA reads TGTGCCAGTAGTATAGGGTCGGGAAACTATGGCTACACCTTC.

In its sample, this clone was seen a few times. CDR3 coding DNA: TGTGCCAGCAGCCTAGTAAGCGGGGCAGAGTCCTACGAGCAGTACTTC. The encoded protein is CASSLVSGAESYEQYF. This chain connects TRBV11-1 to TRBJ2-7, with 7 bases lining up with TRBD2. The CDR3 has 16 residues. The V gene end was trimmed by 5 bases and the J gene end by 1 base; junction bases not matched to a gene: 11. Germline V gene data show CDR1 as SGHAT and CDR2 as FQDESV (reference sequence).

The CDR3 spells CASSPDMGANIQYF. DNA of the CDR3: TGTGCCAGCAGCCCGGATATGGGGGCGAACATTCAGTACTTC. J is TRBJ2-4 and V is TRBV14; D possibly corresponds to TRBD1 (6 bases). CDR3 length equals 14 residues. CDR1 and CDR2 from the germline V gene are SGHDN and FVKESK. The germline V and J ends were trimmed by 4 bases and 7 bases, with 14 bases remaining between them.

The chain employs TRBV30 and TRBJ2-7; weak D call: TRBD2 (6 bases). The V gene lost 8 bases and the J gene lost 6 bases, with 17 bases spanning the gap. This CDR3 region has 12 residues. Looked up from germline, CDR1 is GTSNPN and CDR2 is SVGIG (reference sequence). The CDR3, as DNA: TGTGCCACACGCGGGGCCGTCGGCGAGCAGTACTTC. As protein: CATRGAVGEQYF. Together with reference TRBV30 and TRBJ2-7, the CDR3 gives the full variable domain: SQTIHQWPATLVQPVGSPLSLECTVEGTSNPNLYWYRQAAGRGLQLLFYSVGIGQISSEVPQNLSASRPQDRQFILSSKKLLLSDSGFYLCATRGAVGEQYFGPGTRLTVT.

The chain joins TRBV4-3 to TRBJ2-3, with 11 bases lining up with TRBD1. The CDR3 is made up of 16 amino acids. V shed 0 bases, J shed 4 bases, and the junction held 3 bases outside the gene matches. Germline CDR1 is LGHNA and CDR2 is YSLEER. In nucleotides, the CDR3 is TGCGCCAGCAGCCAAGATAGGACAGGGGGCCCAGATACGCAGTATTTT. Residues: CASSQDRTGGPDTQYF.

This chain uses TRBV2 with TRBJ2-5; 9 bases align to TRBD1. The CDR3 runs to 13 residues. CDR1 and CDR2 from the germline V gene are SNHLY and FYNNEI. V was pared by 8 bases and J by 5 bases, with 6 bases of the junction left unmatched. Here the CDR3 DNA reads TGTGCCAGCTCCGGGACAGGGTACGAGACCCAGTACTTC. Residues: CASSGTGYETQYF.

This chain uses TRBV30 with TRBJ1-1; D is undetermined. Germline-derived CDR1 and CDR2 are GTSNPN and SVGIG (reference sequence). CDR3 size: 11 residues. The germline V and J ends were trimmed by 0 bases and 7 bases, with 6 bases remaining between them. CDR3 sequence reads: CAWSVQFEAFF. The CDR3 DNA reads as TGTGCCTGGAGTGTGCAGTTTGAAGCTTTCTTT.

This clone has a single count. The chain has TRBV6-5 and TRBJ2-1; 7 positions agree with TRBD1. The V gene's germline CDR1 is MNHEY and CDR2 SVGAGI. With V trimmed by 4 bases and J by 4 bases, 4 bases remained unmatched. The CDR3 sequence is 14 residues long. In nucleotides, the CDR3 is TGTGCCAGCAGTTTTCGGGACAGTTACAATGAGCAGTTCTTC. This translates into CASSFRDSYNEQFF.

CDR3 DNA sequence: TGTGCCAGCAGCCTCCTCCTAACCACAGATACGCAGTATTTT. Its translation: CASSLLLTTDTQYF. This chain links TRBV2 with TRBJ2-3; D uncertain. V dropped 6 bases and J dropped 2 bases, with 12 bases sitting between them. This CDR3 is built from 14 residues. The germline CDR1 and CDR2 sequences are SNHLY and FYNNEI.

DNA for the CDR3: TGTGCCAGCAGCCACGGGGGAGGGTCCTACAATGAGCAGTTCTTC. It translates to CASSHGGGSYNEQFF. This chain links TRBV7-9 with TRBJ2-1, with TRBD2 matching over 7 bases. The CDR3 totals 15 residues. After removal of 5 bases from V and 1 base from J, the junction contained 5 bases not matched to a gene. Germline assignment: CDR1 SEHNR and CDR2 FQNEAQ (reference sequence).

The rearrangement links TRBV7-9 to TRBJ1-5; TRBD1 matches at 10 bases. CDR1 is SEHNR and CDR2 is FQNEAQ in the germline V gene (reference sequence). J lost 2 bases, V lost 2 bases, and 12 bases had no gene match. The CDR3 consists of 19 residues. Here the CDR3 reads CASSLWSGQGIGGNQPQHF. The CDR3 DNA reads as TGTGCCAGCAGCTTATGGTCGGGACAGGGGATAGGCGGCAATCAGCCCCAGCATTTT.

J is TRBJ2-3 and V is TRBV29-1; 7 nucleotides line up with TRBD1. This CDR3 region has 13 residues. Unmatched junction bases numbered 5, after V lost 6 bases and J lost 2 bases. The germline CDR1 and CDR2 sequences are SQVTM and ANQGSEA. For the CDR3, the DNA is TGCAGCGTAGAGACAGGGTCCACAGATACGCAGTATTTT. This sequence encodes CSVETGSTDTQYF.

This chain joins TRBV29-1 and TRBJ1-2, with TRBD1 identical over 9 bases. From germline, CDR1 is SQVTM and CDR2 ANQGSEA. The CDR3 length is 14 residues. Losses at the gene ends were 6 bases for V and 7 bases for J; bases not matched to a gene: 12. Here the CDR3 reads CSVDPTGGRRGYTF. CDR3 nucleotides: TGCAGCGTGGACCCTACAGGGGGCAGGCGTGGCTACACCTTC. Together with reference TRBV29-1 and TRBJ1-2, the CDR3 gives the full variable domain: SAVISQKPSRDICQRGTSLTIQCQVDSQVTMMFWYRQQPGQSLTLIATANQGSEATYESGFVIDKFPISRPNLTFSTLTVSNMSPEDSSIYLCSVDPTGGRRGYTFGSGTRLTVV.

The chain employs TRBV7-2 and TRBJ2-3, with a tentative D call TRBD2 (6 bases). The CDR3 contains 14 residues. The V and J ends lost 3 bases and 4 bases respectively, with 11 bases between them. Germline lookup yields CDR1 SGHTA and CDR2 FQGNSA. The CDR3 spells CASSFAGRSDTQYF. The CDR3 DNA follows: TGTGCCAGCAGCTTCGCGGGACGTTCAGATACGCAGTATTTT.

The gene calls are TRBV28 and TRBJ2-2, with 7 nucleotides matching TRBD2. CDR3 length equals 12 residues. The J segment lost 17 bases and the V segment lost 6 bases, leaving 12 bases of the junction unmatched. Germline values: CDR1 MDHEN, CDR2 SYDVKM. The CDR3 bases are TGTGCCAGCAGCCACGGGGGGATTAGCGTCTTTTTT. Protein product: CASSHGGISVFF. Using reference TRBV28 and TRBJ2-2 for the parts outside the CDR3, the full variable domain is DVKVTQSSRYLVKRTGEKVFLECVQDMDHENMFWYRQDPGLGLRLIYFSYDVKMKEKGDIPEGYSVSREKKERFSLILESASTNQTSMYLCASSHGGISVFFGEGSRLTVL.

CDR3 coding DNA: TGTGCCAGCAGCCCCAGGGGGGGAGGAGCGGGGGGCTCCTACGAGCAGTACTTC. Translated, it gives CASSPRGGGAGGSYEQYF. This rearrangement joins TRBV7-2 to TRBJ2-7, with 9 bases fitting TRBD2. The CDR3 has 18 residues. Germline V gene data show CDR1 as SGHTA and CDR2 as FQGNSA. J was trimmed by 0 bases and V by 5 bases; bases with no gene match: 14.

The V gene is TRBV5-8, the J gene TRBJ2-1, with D perhaps TRBD2 (6 bases). From germline, CDR1 is SGHTS and CDR2 YDEGEE. V was clipped by 7 bases and J by 2 bases, with 13 bases between them. The CDR3 spans 14 residues. The CDR3 sequence is CASVMGGTYNEQFF. CDR3 coding DNA: TGTGCCAGCGTGATGGGGGGTACCTACAATGAGCAGTTCTTC.

V is TRBV4-1 and J is TRBJ1-2, with D perhaps matching TRBD1 (5 bases). Germline-derived CDR1 and CDR2 are MGHRA and YSYEKL. V was pared by 1 base and J by 5 bases, with 26 bases between. The CDR3 contains 19 residues. The CDR3 here is CASSQGKALTPGKGYGYTF. The DNA for the CDR3 is TGCGCCAGCAGCCAAGGGAAAGCTCTTACTCCAGGGAAGGGGTATGGCTACACCTTC.

The J gene is TRBJ1-2, the V gene TRBV18, with D perhaps TRBD1 (6 bases). This CDR3 is built from 13 residues. Germline CDR1 and CDR2: KGHSH and LQKENI. V was pared by 5 bases and J by 2 bases, with 9 bases between. The CDR3 sequence is CASSSGQNYGYTF. The CDR3, as DNA: TGTGCCAGCTCATCCGGACAGAACTATGGCTACACCTTC.

As for this clone: Relative to the germline gene, one junction end is altered; a read error may explain this. The chain uses TRBV7-9 and TRBJ1-4; D remains ambiguous. Germline CDR1 and CDR2: SEHNR and FQNEAQ (reference sequence). The CDR3 spans 13 residues. The CDR3 DNA follows: TGTTCCAGCAGCTTCCGGGGAGAGGAAAAACTGTTTTTT. It encodes CSSSFRGEEKLFF.

This clone appeared a few times. V and J are TRBV5-1 and TRBJ2-4; 10 nucleotides match TRBD1. CDR3 length equals 17 residues. V shed 2 bases and J 3 bases; nucleotides not matched to a gene: 8. Germline loops: CDR1 SGHRS, CDR2 YFSETQ. DNA for the CDR3: TGCGCCAGCAGCTTTAGTCCCGGGACAGGGGACAAAAACATTCAGTACTTC. Translated: CASSFSPGTGDKNIQYF.

The chain uses TRBV11-3 and TRBJ1-4; a weak D match, TRBD1 (6 bases). Germline V gene sequence: CDR1 SGHNT, CDR2 YENEEA. The V gene lost 5 bases and the J gene lost 6 bases, with 13 bases spanning the gap. The CDR3 runs to 14 residues. The CDR3 DNA is TGTGCCAGCAGCACCGGGACAAACTATGAAAAACTGTTTTTT. Its translation is CASSTGTNYEKLFF. The entire variable domain, with the rest obtained from reference TRBV11-3 and TRBJ1-4, is as follows: EAGVVQSPRYKIIEKKQPVAFWCNPISGHNTLYWYLQNLGQGPELLIRYENEEAVDDSQLPKDRFSAERLKGVDSTLKIQPAELGDSAVYLCASSTGTNYEKLFFGSGTQLSVL.

The J gene is TRBJ2-7, the V gene TRBV7-2; 7 positions match TRBD2. V lost 1 base, J lost 1 base, and 4 bases stayed unmatched. This CDR3 comprises 15 residues. CDR1 is SGHTA and CDR2 is FQGNSA in the germline V gene. CDR3 residues: CASSLVGGGSYEQYV. The CDR3 bases are TGTGCCAGCAGCTTAGTGGGGGGGGGATCCTACGAGCAGTACGTC.

Points on this clone: Other nucleotide sequences in the sample specify the same CDR3. In nucleotides, the CDR3 is TGCGCCAGCAGCTTGAGCTCGGCTAGCGGGAGCAATGAGCAGTTCTTC. Its protein is CASSLSSASGSNEQFF. J is TRBJ2-1 and V is TRBV5-1; TRBD2 matches at 10 bases. Germline assignment: CDR1 SGHRS and CDR2 YFSETQ. V lost 1 base to trimming and J lost 6 bases; unmatched junction nucleotides: 7. The length of the CDR3 is 16 residues.

The chain is built from TRBV21-1 and TRBJ1-5; the D call of TRBD1 is as the table states it, not checked on the DNA. TRBV21-1 is described as a pseudogene. The CDR3 sequence is 16 residues long. For the CDR3, the DNA is TGTGCCAGCGGGAGACAGGGGGCAGTTCAAGGACAGCCCCAGCATTTT. As protein: CASGRQGAVQGQPQHF.

This clone was found once. The rearrangement links TRBV25-1 to TRBJ2-7; 10 positions match TRBD2. The trim removed 4 bases at V and 10 bases at J, leaving 7 bases unmatched. The CDR3 has 13 amino acids. Per germline, CDR1 MGHDK and CDR2 SYGVNS. The CDR3 nucleotides read TGTGCCAGCAGTGGTAGCGGGAGGACGCGACAGTACTTC. It yields the protein CASSGSGRTRQYF.

On this clone itself: The same CDR3 arises from other DNA sequences in this sample as well. This chain joins TRBV11-3 and TRBJ2-2; the match to TRBD1 covers 9 bases. This CDR3 has 15 residues. V trimming: 5 bases; J trimming: 5 bases; junction bases outside the gene matches: 6. Germline loops: CDR1 SGHNT, CDR2 YENEEA. The CDR3 coding sequence is TGTGCCAGCAGCCCACGGACAGGGGATACCGGGGAGCTGTTTTTT. Its protein is CASSPRTGDTGELFF.

The V call is TRBV4-1, the J call TRBJ2-2; weak D call: TRBD1 (5 bases). Germline V gene data show CDR1 as MGHRA and CDR2 as YSYEKL. The CDR3 sequence is 15 residues long. V was shortened by 2 bases and J by 3 bases, with 10 bases between the two germline ends. CDR3 region: CASSQLQVDTGELFF. The CDR3 DNA is TGCGCCAGCAGCCAATTACAGGTGGACACCGGGGAGCTGTTTTTT.

The CDR3 spells CASSQNGQGAGGYTF. CDR3 nucleotides: TGCGCCAGCAGCCAAAATGGACAGGGGGCAGGAGGCTACACCTTC. The chain links TRBV4-3 to TRBJ1-2; TRBD1 aligns across 11 bases. J gave up 8 bases and V 2 bases, and 7 bases lay outside the gene matches. In germline, CDR1 is LGHNA, CDR2 YSLEER. The CDR3 runs 15 residues.

V is TRBV14 and J is TRBJ1-2; no clear D gene. This CDR3 spans 13 amino acids. CDR1 is SGHDN, CDR2 FVKESK, per germline. Between the trimmed V and J ends, which lost 0 bases and 7 bases, there was a span of 9 bases. CDR3 region: CASSQESLAGYTF. The CDR3 DNA reads as TGTGCCAGCAGCCAAGAATCGTTAGCTGGCTACACCTTC.